Following are 27 T cell receptor beta chains from one sample sequenced in a study of T cell repertoires in cytomegalovirus infection. These receptors' targets are unknown. One entry per CDR3 protein results from TCRdb running MiXCR on the reads. The sample shows roughly 800,000 distinct CDR3 sequences, 25% to 35% of them seen only once. Material: cultured CD8+ T cells from PBMCs, obtained from culture after CMV antigen stimulation. These receptors were obtained from a human donor in good health (CMV status not recorded). Some clones in this sample may be carry-over from other donors' samples.

The chain carries TRBV7-6 and TRBJ2-3; 8 positions match TRBD2. Trimming at V came to 3 bases and at J to 4 bases, leaving 12 bases not matched to a gene. In germline, CDR1 is SGHVS, CDR2 FNYEAQ. The CDR3 has 17 residues. The CDR3 sequence: CASSFPRLAHVADTQYF. For the CDR3, the DNA is TGTGCCAGCAGCTTTCCGCGACTAGCGCATGTTGCAGATACGCAGTATTTT.

The table lists this clonotype with a count of one. V usage is TRBV27 and J usage is TRBJ2-1; D not certain. The germline CDR1 and CDR2 sequences are MNHEY and SMNVEV (reference sequence). The CDR3 has 15 residues. Trimming stripped 5 bases from V and 3 bases from J, with 14 bases between. CDR3 in amino acids: CASSVRMENYNEQFF. For the CDR3, the DNA is TGTGCCAGCAGTGTTCGTATGGAGAACTACAATGAGCAGTTCTTC.

The chain has TRBV9 and TRBJ2-1; D remains ambiguous. Germline lookup yields CDR1 SGDLS and CDR2 YYNGEE. The V gene lost 0 bases and the J gene lost 12 bases, with 13 bases spanning the gap. The CDR3 totals 13 residues. DNA for the CDR3: TGTGCCAGCAGCGTAGGGATGAACGTAGGGCAGTTCTTC. Translating it yields CASSVGMNVGQFF.

There are a few counts of this clonotype. The chain employs TRBV27 and TRBJ2-1; a possible D gene is TRBD2 (5 bases). This CDR3 has 16 residues. The germline V and J ends were trimmed by 6 bases and 0 bases, with 15 bases remaining between them. In germline, CDR1 is MNHEY, CDR2 SMNVEV (reference sequence). In DNA, the CDR3 is TGTGCCAGCAGAGGACTCTTGATTAGCTCCTACAATGAGCAGTTCTTC. It is translated as CASRGLLISSYNEQFF.

This clonotype has more than one count but fewer than ten. The chain is built from TRBV7-6 and TRBJ1-1; 8 bases agree with TRBD1. The CDR3 loop spans 18 amino acids. The ends lost 1 base at V and 4 bases at J; junction bases unmatched: 14. Germline-derived CDR1 and CDR2 are SGHVS and FNYEAQ. CDR3 in amino acids: CASSLGYQGASSGTEAFF. For the CDR3, the DNA is TGTGCCAGCAGCTTAGGTTATCAGGGGGCTAGTTCGGGCACTGAAGCTTTCTTT. The full variable domain, in which reference TRBV7-6 and TRBJ1-1 provide the parts outside the CDR3, is GAGVSQSPRYKVTKRGQDVALRCDPISGHVSLYWYRQALGQGPEFLTYFNYEAQQDKSGLPNDRFSAERPEGSISTLTIQRTEQRDSAMYRCASSLGYQGASSGTEAFFGQGTRLTVV.

This chain connects TRBV6-2 or TRBV6-3 to TRBJ1-1, with TRBD1 matching 8 bases. Per the germline V gene, CDR1 is MNHEY and CDR2 is SVGEGT. The CDR3 runs to 13 residues. The junction had 4 bases not matched to a gene; V was cut back by 2 bases and J by 8 bases. The CDR3 region is CASSYGTGQEAFF. The DNA of the CDR3 is TGTGCCAGCAGTTACGGGACAGGCCAAGAAGCTTTCTTT.

The chain links TRBV6-5 to TRBJ2-2, with a tentative D call TRBD2 (5 bases). Trimming shortened V by 6 bases and J by 8 bases, and 10 bases separated the two germline ends. CDR3 length equals 12 residues. Germline values: CDR1 MNHEY, CDR2 SVGAGI. This CDR3 reads CASRREGGELFF. For the CDR3, the DNA is TGTGCCAGCAGGCGCGAGGGTGGGGAGCTGTTTTTT.

The genes are TRBV6-1 and TRBJ2-1; D possibly corresponds to TRBD2 (7 bases). CDR1 and CDR2 (germline): MNHNS, SASEGT. The CDR3 length is 16 residues. The V and J ends lost 1 base and 10 bases respectively, with 20 bases between them. DNA for the CDR3: TGTGCCAGCAGTGAAGTTGAGGGGGAGGGGTGGATGGAGCAGTTCTTC. Protein product: CASSEVEGEGWMEQFF.

The chain carries TRBV3-1 and TRBJ2-1, with D hard to call. Germline-derived CDR1 and CDR2 are LGHDT and YNNKEL (reference sequence). The germline V and J ends were trimmed by 1 base and 7 bases, with 17 bases remaining between them. The CDR3 consists of 16 residues. CDR3 coding DNA: TGTGCCAGCAGCCAAGGTTCCCCCGGGCCAAAAAATGAGCAGTTCTTC. As protein: CASSQGSPGPKNEQFF.

The chain recombines TRBV9 with TRBJ2-3; 11 nucleotides align to TRBD2. V lost 0 bases, J lost 1 base, and 7 bases stayed unmatched. The CDR3 loop spans 18 amino acids. Germline V lookup: CDR1 SGDLS, CDR2 YYNGEE. The CDR3 loop is CASSVVLAGESGTDTQYF. The CDR3, as DNA: TGTGCCAGCAGCGTAGTACTAGCGGGGGAATCGGGCACAGATACGCAGTATTTT.

The V gene is TRBV9, the J gene TRBJ1-1, with D possibly TRBD1 on 5 matching bases. This CDR3 is 14 amino acids long. The V end lost 2 bases, the J end lost 5 bases, and 13 bases lay between the germline ends. CDR1 SGDLS and CDR2 YYNGEE come from the germline V gene. DNA for the CDR3: TGTGCCAGCAGCGTGGGGTCTCGGGGGACTGAAGCTTTCTTT. Translated, it gives CASSVGSRGTEAFF.

The chain joins TRBV20-1 to TRBJ2-5; D remains ambiguous. The CDR3 sequence is 10 residues long. Trimming pared 4 bases from V and 3 bases from J, leaving 3 bases between. Per germline, CDR1 DFQATT and CDR2 SNEGSKA (reference sequence). CDR3 in DNA: TGCAGTGCTAAAAAAGAGACCCAGTACTTC. It encodes CSAKKETQYF.

This clonotype was counted only a few times. This chain uses TRBV12-3 or TRBV12-4 with TRBJ2-3, with 8 bases identical to TRBD1. J lost 4 bases, V lost 6 bases, and 15 bases had no gene match. The CDR3 extends over 17 amino acids. The CDR3 reads CASSLRPGGYFADTQYF. The CDR3 region has the DNA TGTGCCAGCAGCCTGAGGCCAGGGGGCTATTTCGCAGATACGCAGTATTTT.

The chain combines TRBV27 with TRBJ1-1; D is undetermined. The CDR3 runs 15 residues. Trimming left V 6 bases short and J 1 base short, with 15 bases between. CDR1 and CDR2 (germline): MNHEY, SMNVEV (reference sequence). CDR3 sequence (DNA): TGTGCCAGCAGCCGTCTGACCTCTCGGAACACTGAAGCTTTCTTT. It is translated as CASSRLTSRNTEAFF.

This clonotype showed up just a few times. The chain is built from TRBV7-6 and TRBJ2-1, with D unclear. The CDR3 is 14 residues long. Trimming removed 0 bases at V and 2 bases at J, with 5 bases between. CDR1 is SGHVS and CDR2 is FNYEAQ in the germline V gene. CDR3 amino acids: CASSLATAYNEQFF. The CDR3 region has the DNA TGTGCCAGCAGCTTAGCCACCGCCTACAATGAGCAGTTCTTC.

The rearrangement links TRBV28 to TRBJ2-7, with 10 bases that match TRBD1. Germline trimming cut 5 bases from V and 2 bases from J; bases unmatched to any gene: 6. The CDR3 extends over 15 amino acids. Germline V gene lookup returns CDR1 MDHEN and CDR2 SYDVKM. The chain's CDR3 is CASSARDRGAYEQYV. In nucleotides, the CDR3 is TGTGCCAGCAGTGCCCGGGACAGGGGAGCCTACGAGCAGTACGTC.

CDR3 protein: CASSPVEGSYNEQFF. CDR3 coding DNA: TGTGCCAGCAGTCCGGTAGAGGGTTCGTACAATGAGCAGTTCTTC. The V gene is TRBV28, the J gene TRBJ2-1; possible D gene TRBD2, 5 bases. Trimming shortened V by 5 bases and J by 4 bases, and 15 bases separated the two germline ends. This CDR3 has 15 residues. Looked up from germline, CDR1 is MDHEN and CDR2 is SYDVKM.

This clonotype has more than one count but fewer than ten. V and J are TRBV7-3 and TRBJ2-2, with D possibly being TRBD1 (6 bases). The CDR3 is 22 amino acids. CDR1 is SGHTA, CDR2 FQGTGA, per germline. Trimming stripped 5 bases from V and 5 bases from J, with 36 bases between. The CDR3 protein is CASSHFPGEEHRGAVSTGELFF. For the CDR3, the DNA is TGTGCCAGCAGCCACTTTCCAGGGGAAGAACACCGGGGAGCTGTTTCAACCGGGGAGCTGTTTTTT.

This clonotype was counted between two and nine times. The chain employs TRBV11-3 and TRBJ2-3; D not resolved. Germline loops: CDR1 SGHNT, CDR2 YENEEA. V was pared by 1 base and J by 2 bases, with 16 bases between. The CDR3 has 17 residues. In DNA form, the CDR3 reads TGTGCCAGCAGCTTAGGTGCCGGCGGTTTATACACAGATACGCAGTATTTT. Amino acids: CASSLGAGGLYTDTQYF.

The table lists this clonotype with many counts. The CDR3 is CASSLSRGAYNEQFF. CDR3 bases: TGTGCCAGCAGCTTAAGCAGGGGCGCTTACAATGAGCAGTTCTTC. V and J are TRBV7-6 and TRBJ2-1; TRBD1 is a possible D gene (6 bases). This CDR3 spans 15 amino acids. Germline V gene data show CDR1 as SGHVS and CDR2 as FNYEAQ. Between the trimmed V and J ends, which lost 2 bases and 4 bases, there was a span of 12 bases.

The chain has TRBV3-1 and TRBJ2-1; 11 nucleotides align to TRBD2. The CDR3 totals 16 residues. CDR1 and CDR2 (germline): LGHDT, YNNKEL (reference sequence). The V gene end was trimmed by 3 bases and the J gene end by 9 bases; junction bases not matched to a gene: 10. CDR3 in DNA: TGTGCCAGCAGCCACCCTCTAGCGGGGGGCCCCGGTGAGCAGTTCTTC. Translating gives CASSHPLAGGPGEQFF.

The V gene is TRBV11-2, the J gene TRBJ2-1, with D possibly called TRBD1 or TRBD2 (6 bases each). The CDR3 spans 17 residues. Trimming pared 0 bases from V and 0 bases from J, leaving 12 bases between. Germline V gives CDR1 SGHAT, CDR2 FQNNGV. CDR3 DNA sequence: TGTGCCAGCAGCTTAGATATGCGGGACATCTCCTACAATGAGCAGTTCTTC. This codes for CASSLDMRDISYNEQFF.

The gene calls are TRBV27 and TRBJ1-5; D is ambiguous. Deletions cut 1 base from V and 2 bases from J, with 6 bases between. The V gene's germline CDR1 is MNHEY and CDR2 SMNVEV (reference sequence). This CDR3 contains 14 residues. The DNA for the CDR3 is TGTGCCAGCAGTTTATATAGCGGCAATCAGCCCCAGCATTTT. Protein: CASSLYSGNQPQHF.

The V call is TRBV7-6, the J call TRBJ1-1, with 9 bases aligning to TRBD1. Germline CDR1 SGHVS, CDR2 FNYEAQ. This CDR3 comprises 14 residues. V gave up 4 bases and J gave up 7 bases; unmatched junction bases: 7. The CDR3 DNA follows: TGTGCCAGCAGCTCCTCACAGGGGGCAGTTGAAGCTTTCTTT. Protein product: CASSSSQGAVEAFF.

This clonotype was observed many times. The J gene is TRBJ2-3, the V gene TRBV12-3 or TRBV12-4; 14 bases agree with TRBD2. The CDR3 is 16 residues long. After removal of 4 bases from V and 4 bases from J, the junction contained 4 bases not matched to a gene. The CDR3 spells CASSSGTSGSPDTQYF. The CDR3 DNA sequence: TGTGCCAGCAGTTCTGGGACTAGCGGGAGCCCAGATACGCAGTATTTT.

The chain recombines TRBV14 with TRBJ1-4; D is undetermined. Trimming cost V 4 bases and J 7 bases, with 13 bases left between them. The CDR3 consists of 14 residues. Germline V CDR1 and CDR2: SGHDN, FVKESK. Written as DNA, the CDR3 is TGTGCCAGCAGCCGGTACGGGAGTGGTGAAAAACTGTTTTTT. It codes for CASSRYGSGEKLFF.

The sample holds a few counts of this clonotype. V and J are TRBV28 and TRBJ1-1; a weak D match, TRBD1 (5 bases). The CDR3 length is 15 residues. In germline, CDR1 is MDHEN, CDR2 SYDVKM. V lost 7 bases and J 7 bases, leaving 22 bases between the germline ends. The CDR3 protein is CASTRTPGLIDEAFF. DNA of the CDR3: TGTGCCAGCACCCGCACTCCGGGACTTATCGATGAAGCTTTCTTT.